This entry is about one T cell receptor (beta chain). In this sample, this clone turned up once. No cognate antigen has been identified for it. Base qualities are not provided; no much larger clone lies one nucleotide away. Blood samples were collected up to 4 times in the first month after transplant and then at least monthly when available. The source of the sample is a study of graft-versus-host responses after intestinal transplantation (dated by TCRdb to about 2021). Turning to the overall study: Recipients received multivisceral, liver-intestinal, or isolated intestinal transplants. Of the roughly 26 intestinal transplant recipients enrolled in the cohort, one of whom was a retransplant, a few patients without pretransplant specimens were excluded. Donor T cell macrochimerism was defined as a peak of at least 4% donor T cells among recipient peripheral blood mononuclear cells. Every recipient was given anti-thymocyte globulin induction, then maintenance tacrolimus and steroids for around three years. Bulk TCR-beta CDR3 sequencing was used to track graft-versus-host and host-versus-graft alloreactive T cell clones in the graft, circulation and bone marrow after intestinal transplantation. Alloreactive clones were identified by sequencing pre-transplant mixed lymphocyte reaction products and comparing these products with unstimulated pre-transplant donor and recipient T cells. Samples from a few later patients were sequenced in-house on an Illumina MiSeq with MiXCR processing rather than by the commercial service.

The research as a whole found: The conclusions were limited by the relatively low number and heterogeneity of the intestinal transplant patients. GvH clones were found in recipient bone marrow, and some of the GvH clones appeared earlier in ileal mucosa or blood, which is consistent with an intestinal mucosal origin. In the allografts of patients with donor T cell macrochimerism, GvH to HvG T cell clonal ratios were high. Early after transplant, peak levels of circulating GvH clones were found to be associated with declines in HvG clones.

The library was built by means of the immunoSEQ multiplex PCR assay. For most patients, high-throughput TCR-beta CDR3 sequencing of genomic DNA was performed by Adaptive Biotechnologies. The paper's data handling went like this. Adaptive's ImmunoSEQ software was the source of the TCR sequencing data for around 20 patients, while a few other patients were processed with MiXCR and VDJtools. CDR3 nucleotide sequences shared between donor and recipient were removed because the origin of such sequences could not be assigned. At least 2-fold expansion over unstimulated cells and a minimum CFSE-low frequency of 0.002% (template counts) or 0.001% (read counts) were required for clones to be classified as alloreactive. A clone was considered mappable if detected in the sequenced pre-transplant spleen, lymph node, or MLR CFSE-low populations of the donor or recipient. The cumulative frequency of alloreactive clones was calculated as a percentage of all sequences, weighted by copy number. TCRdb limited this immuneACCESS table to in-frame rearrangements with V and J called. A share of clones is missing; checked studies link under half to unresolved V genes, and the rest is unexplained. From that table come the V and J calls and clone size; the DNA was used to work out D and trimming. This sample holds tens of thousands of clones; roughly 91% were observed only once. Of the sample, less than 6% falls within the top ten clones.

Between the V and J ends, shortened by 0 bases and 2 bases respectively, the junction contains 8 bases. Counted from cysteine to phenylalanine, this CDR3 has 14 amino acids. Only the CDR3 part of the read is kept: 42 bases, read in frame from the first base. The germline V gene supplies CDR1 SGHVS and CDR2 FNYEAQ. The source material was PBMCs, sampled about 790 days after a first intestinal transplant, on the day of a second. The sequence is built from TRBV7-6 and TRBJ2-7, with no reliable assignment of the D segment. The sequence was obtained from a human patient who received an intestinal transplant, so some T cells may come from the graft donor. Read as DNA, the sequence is TGTGCCAGCAGCTTAGCCCATACAGCCTACGAGCAGTACTTC. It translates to CASSLAHTAYEQYF. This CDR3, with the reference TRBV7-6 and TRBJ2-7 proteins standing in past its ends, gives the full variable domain GAGVSQSPRYKVTKRGQDVALRCDPISGHVSLYWYRQALGQGPEFLTYFNYEAQQDKSGLPNDRFSAERPEGSISTLTIQRTEQRDSAMYRCASSLAHTAYEQYFGPGTRLTVT.